Shown below are 24 T cell receptor beta chains from a single sample sequenced in a study of patients and donors after allogeneic stem cell transplantation. TCRdb re-called the RT-PCR reads through MiXCR, storing one row per CDR3 protein. This sample has roughly 880,000 distinct CDR3 sequences, with roughly 18% found just once. Sample: blood, either unsorted or a sorted T cell fraction (not recorded which). These receptors were collected from a human donor who was either an allogeneic HSCT recipient or a stem cell or donor lymphocyte infusion donor (not recorded which). It is not recorded whose cells these are; they may come from a transplant donor.

Only a few counts were recorded for this clonotype. The rearrangement links TRBV30 to TRBJ1-5; possible D gene TRBD1, 5 bases. Trimming took 1 base from V and 6 from J, leaving 10 bases between them. The CDR3 covers 13 residues. The germline gives CDR1 GTSNPN, CDR2 SVGIG (reference sequence). The CDR3 bases are TGTGCCTGGAGTGGCAGGGTAGGTCAGCCCCAGCATTTT. This translates into CAWSGRVGQPQHF.

The V gene is TRBV2, the J gene TRBJ2-2, with D perhaps given as TRBD1 or TRBD2 (6 bases each). This CDR3 contains 16 residues. With 4 bases removed from V and 1 base from J, the gap between germline ends came to 13 bases. Germline values: CDR1 SNHLY, CDR2 FYNNEI. The CDR3 protein is CASSVWGARNTGELFF. In DNA, the CDR3 is TGTGCCAGCAGTGTTTGGGGGGCCAGGAACACCGGGGAGCTGTTTTTT.

This clonotype was picked up a small number of times. The chain couples TRBV6-2 or TRBV6-3 to TRBJ2-3; the D gene is possibly TRBD2 (5 bases). V was cut by 4 bases and J by 5 bases, with 13 bases left in between. The V gene's germline CDR1 is MNHEY and CDR2 SVGEGT. The CDR3 consists of 14 residues. CDR3 bases: TGTGCCAGCAGTTTAGTCGCGAGGGTAGATACGCAGTATTTT. This codes for CASSLVARVDTQYF.

This clonotype was detected ten times or more. V and J are TRBV12-3 or TRBV12-4 and TRBJ1-5; D remains ambiguous. CDR3 length: 12 residues. V dropped 1 base and J dropped 8 bases, with 6 bases sitting between them. The CDR3 nucleotides read TGTGCCAGCAGTTTAGATCTGAAGCCCCAGCATTTT. Protein sequence: CASSLDLKPQHF.

The chain joins TRBV20-1 to TRBJ2-7; 8 nucleotides line up with TRBD1. The CDR3 is made up of 15 amino acids. V gave up 5 bases and J gave up 2 bases; unmatched junction bases: 11. Germline values: CDR1 DFQATT, CDR2 SNEGSKA (reference sequence). CDR3 amino acids: CSAPRTGQGAYEQYF. The CDR3, as DNA: TGCAGTGCTCCCCGGACAGGGCAAGGCGCCTACGAGCAGTACTTC.

Points on this clonotype: A single base separates this from a much larger clone, so it may be a read error. The rearrangement uses TRBV7-9 and TRBJ1-2; no firm D call. The ends were cut back, 0 bases at V and 6 bases at J, with 5 bases in the middle. This CDR3 contains 12 residues. Germline CDR1 reads SEHNR; CDR2 reads FQNEAQ (reference sequence). The CDR3 spells CASSLAWDGYTF. The CDR3 nucleotides are TGTGCCAGCAGCTTAGCTTGGGATGGCTACACCTTC. The full variable domain, its missing parts supplied by reference TRBV7-9 and TRBJ1-2, is DTGVSQNPRHKITKRGQNVTFRCDPISEHNRLYWYRQTLGQGPEFLTYFQNEAQLEKSRLLSDRFSAERPKGSFSTLEIQRTEQGDSAMYLCASSLAWDGYTFGSGTRLTVV.

This clonotype was seen only a few times. V gene TRBV5-1 combines with J gene TRBJ1-2, with TRBD1 matching over 7 bases. From germline, CDR1 is SGHRS and CDR2 YFSETQ. This CDR3 contains 15 residues. Germline trimming cut 0 bases from V and 6 bases from J; bases unmatched to any gene: 8. The CDR3 DNA is TGCGCCAGCAGCTTGGCGCTGGGACAGACGGATGGCTACACCTTC. It is translated as CASSLALGQTDGYTF.

CDR3 coding DNA: TGCGCCAGCAGCTTGGAGGGGACTAAATCGAACACTGAAGCTTTCTTT. This translates into CASSLEGTKSNTEAFF. V and J are TRBV5-1 and TRBJ1-1; D possibly corresponds to TRBD1 (5 bases). Trimming cost V 0 bases and J 1 base, with 13 bases left between them. This CDR3 spans 16 amino acids. Germline V gene sequence: CDR1 SGHRS, CDR2 YFSETQ.

The J gene is TRBJ1-3, the V gene TRBV12-3 or TRBV12-4; D unresolved. The CDR3 runs to 14 residues. Trimming left V 5 bases short and J 0 bases short, with 8 bases between. CDR3 in amino acids: CASSPLRSGNTIYF. In DNA form, the CDR3 reads TGTGCCAGCAGTCCTCTCCGCTCTGGAAACACCATATATTTT.

The chain recombines TRBV9 with TRBJ2-7; D might be TRBD1 (6 bases). The CDR3 is made up of 13 amino acids. Trimming cost V 0 bases and J 5 bases, with 9 bases left between them. Germline lookup yields CDR1 SGDLS and CDR2 YYNGEE. The CDR3 protein is CASSVGGDNEQYF. The CDR3 DNA reads as TGTGCCAGCAGCGTAGGAGGGGACAACGAGCAGTACTTC.

The rearrangement joins TRBV9 to TRBJ1-6, with TRBD1 as a possible D gene (6 bases). Trimming removed 5 bases at V and 6 bases at J, with 12 bases between. CDR1 SGDLS and CDR2 YYNGEE come from the germline V gene. This CDR3 is 14 amino acids long. The CDR3: CASSYRGVNSPLHF. The DNA of the CDR3 is TGTGCCAGCAGTTATAGGGGGGTTAATTCACCCCTCCACTTT.

This clonotype was recorded a few times. The chain couples TRBV18 to TRBJ1-5; a possible D gene is TRBD1 (5 bases). This CDR3 region has 15 residues. V was trimmed by 3 bases and J by 4 bases, leaving 13 bases between them. In germline, CDR1 is KGHSH, CDR2 LQKENI. The CDR3 region has the DNA TGTGCCAGCTCACCGGGGAGGGGCGAGAATCAGCCCCAGCATTTT. Translation: CASSPGRGENQPQHF.

This clonotype came up a few times. This chain connects TRBV7-3 to TRBJ2-1; D unclear. The CDR3 length is 14 residues. CDR1 and CDR2 from the germline V gene are SGHTA and FQGTGA. V shed 2 bases and J shed 9 bases, with 14 bases lying between them. This CDR3 is CASSLRPSGGEQFF. Here the CDR3 DNA reads TGTGCCAGCAGCTTACGACCTTCCGGCGGTGAGCAGTTCTTC.

The genes are TRBV11-2 and TRBJ1-1, with D maybe TRBD1 (6 bases). This CDR3 has 11 residues. Trimming removed 4 bases from V and 9 bases from J, with 9 bases in between. Germline V gene sequence: CDR1 SGHAT, CDR2 FQNNGV. CDR3 residues: CASSWGQKAFF. The CDR3 DNA reads TGTGCCAGCAGCTGGGGGCAGAAAGCTTTCTTT.

This clonotype was counted only a few times. The chain uses TRBV4-1 and TRBJ2-4; no firm D call. This CDR3 spans 14 amino acids. In germline, CDR1 is MGHRA, CDR2 YSYEKL. V shed 2 bases and J shed 0 bases, with 5 bases lying between them. The CDR3 nucleotides are TGCGCCAGCAGCCAACCTTTAGCCAAAAACATTCAGTACTTC. It translates to CASSQPLAKNIQYF.

The CDR3 is CAWSHDRRWKNEQFF. The CDR3 coding sequence is TGTGCCTGGAGTCACGACAGGAGGTGGAAAAATGAGCAGTTCTTC. The V gene is TRBV30, the J gene TRBJ2-1, with D perhaps TRBD1 (6 bases). V dropped 2 bases and J dropped 7 bases, with 18 bases sitting between them. Per germline, CDR1 GTSNPN and CDR2 SVGIG (reference sequence). This CDR3 region has 15 residues.

The chain couples TRBV9 to TRBJ2-1, with 7 bases identical to TRBD1. The V segment lost 3 bases and the J segment 8 bases; nucleotides outside the gene matches: 11. The CDR3 is 15 residues long. From germline, CDR1 is SGDLS and CDR2 YYNGEE. The CDR3 sequence: CASSAQRGPGDEQFF. The CDR3 region has the DNA TGTGCCAGCAGCGCCCAAAGGGGGCCTGGGGATGAGCAGTTCTTC.

This clonotype has only a few counts. This chain links TRBV7-8 with TRBJ2-7; 10 nucleotides align to TRBD1. The CDR3 extends over 15 amino acids. Germline CDR1 is SGHVS and CDR2 is FQNEAQ. V shed 3 bases, J shed 6 bases, and the junction held 8 bases outside the gene matches. The CDR3 loop is CASSFGGTGDSEQYF. The CDR3 DNA reads as TGTGCCAGCAGCTTCGGCGGGACAGGGGACTCCGAGCAGTACTTC. Looking up the rest from reference TRBV7-8 and TRBJ2-7 gives the full variable domain: GAGVSQSPRYKVAKRGQDVALRCDPISGHVSLFWYQQALGQGPEFLTYFQNEAQLDKSGLPSDRFFAERPEGSVSTLKIQRTQQEDSAVYLCASSFGGTGDSEQYFGPGTRLTVT.

The rearrangement joins TRBV20-1 to TRBJ2-7; TRBD2 might be the D (5 bases). Germline V gene data show CDR1 as DFQATT and CDR2 as SNEGSKA (reference sequence). Trimming left V 0 bases short and J 8 bases short, with 14 bases between. This CDR3 is 13 amino acids long. The CDR3 region is CSARDSGLGKQYF. CDR3 DNA sequence: TGCAGTGCTAGAGATTCGGGGTTAGGAAAGCAGTACTTC.

The chain links TRBV20-1 to TRBJ2-7; 10 bases are shared with TRBD1. Trimming cost V 5 bases and J 3 bases; bases outside gene matches: 4. Germline V lookup: CDR1 DFQATT, CDR2 SNEGSKA (reference sequence). The CDR3 loop spans 13 amino acids. CDR3 sequence reads: CSAPGDRGYEQYF. For the CDR3, the DNA is TGCAGTGCTCCAGGGGACAGGGGCTACGAGCAGTACTTC.

The chain joins TRBV24-1 to TRBJ1-4; D remains unclear. The CDR3 covers 13 residues. Germline values: CDR1 KGHDR, CDR2 SFDVKD. Trimming removed 3 bases at V and 8 bases at J, with 9 bases between. CDR3 in DNA: TGTGCCACCAGTGATGTGTTGGAGGAAAAACTGTTTTTT. It specifies CATSDVLEEKLFF.

The V gene is TRBV21-1, the J gene TRBJ1-1; no check of the table's D call, TRBD1, against the DNA was made. TRBV21-1 is a pseudogene. The length of the CDR3 is 16 residues. CDR3 bases: TGTGCCAGCAGCAAAGCCGCCCAATGTAACGACACTGAAGCTTTCTTT. Its protein is CASSKAAQCNDTEAFF.

V gene TRBV5-1 combines with J gene TRBJ1-2, with unresolved D. Germline-derived CDR1 and CDR2 are SGHRS and YFSETQ. With 0 bases removed from V and 0 bases from J, the gap between germline ends came to 6 bases. The CDR3 runs to 14 residues. The CDR3 coding sequence is TGCGCCAGCAGCTTGGATCATTCTAACTATGGCTACACCTTC. Its translation: CASSLDHSNYGYTF.

With regard to this clonotype: The germline gene is not matched at one end of the junction; a read error may be the cause. The chain is built from TRBV20-1 and TRBJ2-3, with TRBD1 as a possible D gene (6 bases). Germline V gene lookup returns CDR1 DFQATT and CDR2 SNEGSKA (reference sequence). This CDR3 is 13 amino acids long. The CDR3 DNA follows: TGCAATGCTATCCAGGGGCCGGGGGATACGCAGTATTTT. As protein: CNAIQGPGDTQYF.